The clone carrying this TCR beta chain was seen repeatedly, ten times or more. This sample is drawn from a study of molecular identifiers for immune sequencing clone quantification. Study summary: RNA from around 20,000 or 100,000 naive CD8 cells was split five ways in replicates, with four sequenced.

Methods described previously, with TCR primers listed, were used for bulk TCR libraries. TCRdb reanalysed the PCR reads using MiXCR and keeps one entry per CDR3 protein. The sample has 20,000 to 30,000 distinct CDR3 sequences; about 15% are singletons. Sorted cells numbering 20,000 to 1,000,000, with 10%, 30% or 50% RNA, yielded the naive CD8 libraries. Isolation of naive CD8 T cells was achieved by sorting on a CD8+CD4-CCR7+CD45RA+ phenotype. The CDR3 spans 11 residues. V lost 1 base, J lost 9 bases, and 4 bases lay in between. The chain employs TRBV12-3 or TRBV12-4 and TRBJ2-1; D uncertain. This clonotype originated in a human donor in good health. Some libraries in this study had Jurkat cell RNA spiked in. The sequencing sample was made of naive CD8+ T cells from blood, with Jurkat cell RNA spiked in. The subset here: FACS-sorted CD8+CD4-CCR7+CD45RA+ naive T cells. In DNA form, the CDR3 reads TGTGCCAGCAGTTTAGACGGTGAGCAGTTCTTC. Translating gives CASSLDGEQFF.